This TCR beta chain was sequenced for a study of T cell responses to AZD1222 COVID-19 vaccine. The CDR3 totals 14 residues. J gave up 3 bases and V 5 bases, and 7 bases lay outside the gene matches. Germline V gene lookup returns CDR1 SGDLS and CDR2 YYNGEE. Some clones are missing from TCRdb's copy, which holds only in-frame ones; the method was immunoSEQ multiplex PCR. The sample carries approximately 68,000 clones, more than 75% recorded once. J is TRBJ1-2 and V is TRBV9; 7 bases are shared with TRBD1. The material sequenced was peripheral blood, taken 28 days after the second dose of the MenACWY control vaccine. This receptor was taken from an adult who received the MenACWY meningococcal vaccine as a control. The CDR3 region has the DNA TGTGCCAGCAGAAAAGAGGGGGCTGACTATGGCTACACCTTC. Amino acid sequence: CASRKEGADYGYTF.